The entry below describes one T cell receptor (beta chain). The CDR3 runs 15 residues. In germline, CDR1 is LNHDA, CDR2 SQIVND (reference sequence). With 3 bases clipped from V and 4 bases from J, the junction kept 7 bases outside the gene matches. Regarding time point: after neoadjuvant nivolumab, at surgical resection. Profiling relied on immunoSEQ multiplex PCR, and the TCRdb table lists in-frame clones only, not all of them. The sample holds approximately 10,000 clones, 75% to 85% seen once. The sample is drawn from a study of neoadjuvant anti-PD-1 for oral cavity cancer. Background on the study: Patients without progression received a fourth nivolumab dose around day 43, then surgical resection on days 50-56.

Sequenced material: PBMCs, taken after nivolumab (anti-PD-1) treatment. The source of this sequence is a person between 40 and 85 years old with oral cavity squamous cell carcinoma. The chain joins TRBV19 to TRBJ1-2, with TRBD1 matching 8 bases. The CDR3 DNA follows: TGTGCCAGTAGTATCCCCAGGGGGCAAACCTATGGCTACACCTTC. This sequence encodes CASSIPRGQTYGYTF.